A selection of T cell receptor beta chains follows, all from one sample in a study of metastatic and nonmetastatic thyroid tumors. Through MiXCR, TCRdb re-clonotyped the PCR reads. The table has about 33,000 clones, over 15% seen once. The sequenced sample consisted of blood. These TCRs come from a female donor with papillary thyroid cancer or a benign thyroid nodule (not recorded which). Some clones in this sample may be carry-over from other donors' samples. The CDR3 runs from the conserved cysteine through the conserved F or W. A D gene is named only where the DNA matches it firmly. Size is stated for part of the rows, as once, few or many counts, or as a class when the clone is expanded.

v_gene: TRBV11-2; abundance: NA; d_gene: NA; j_gene: TRBJ2-3; CDR3aa: CARRLVLSGTDTQYF; CDR3nt: TGTGCCAGAAGATTAGTTCTAAGCGGTACAGATACGCAGTATTTT
v_gene: TRBV11-2; abundance: many; d_gene: NA; j_gene: TRBJ2-7; CDR3aa: CASSSVLGEQYF; CDR3nt: TGTGCCAGCAGCTCCGTACTTGGCGAGCAGTACTTC
v_gene: TRBV28; abundance: many; d_gene: TRBD1; j_gene: TRBJ1-2; CDR3aa: CASSLGTGTLYGYTF; CDR3nt: TGTGCCAGCAGTTTGGGGACAGGGACATTATATGGCTACACCTTC
v_gene: TRBV6-2/TRBV6-3; abundance: NA; d_gene: TRBD2; j_gene: TRBJ2-3; CDR3aa: CSSRRLAEPTDMQYF; CDR3nt: TGTTCCAGCAGGCGACTAGCGGAGCCCACAGATATGCAGTATTTT
v_gene: TRBV24-1; abundance: NA; d_gene: TRBD1; j_gene: TRBJ2-1; CDR3aa: CATWTGDYNEQSF; CDR3nt: TGTGCCACTTGGACAGGAGACTACAATGAGCAGTCCTTC
v_gene: TRBV11-3; abundance: once; d_gene: NA; j_gene: TRBJ2-2; CDR3aa: CASSLVNAGELFF; CDR3nt: TGTGCCAGCAGCTTAGTGAACGCCGGGGAGCTGTTTTTT
v_gene: TRBV12-3/TRBV12-4; abundance: many; d_gene: NA; j_gene: TRBJ2-2; CDR3aa: CASSFGGSGGYTGELFF; CDR3nt: TGTGCCAGCAGTTTCGGGGGTAGTGGGGGGTACACCGGGGAGCTGTTTTTT
v_gene: TRBV7-2; abundance: NA; d_gene: TRBD1; j_gene: TRBJ1-2; CDR3aa: CASSLGGTAHGYTF; CDR3nt: TGTGCCAGCAGCTTAGGTGGGACAGCTCATGGCTACACCTTC
v_gene: TRBV6-1; abundance: NA; d_gene: NA; j_gene: TRBJ2-6; CDR3aa: CASSLAWGCGSNVLTF; CDR3nt: TGTGCCAGCAGTCTAGCGTGGGGGTGTGGGTCCAACGTCCTGACTTTC
v_gene: TRBV7-8; abundance: NA; d_gene: TRBD2; j_gene: TRBJ2-7; CDR3aa: CASSPGTSGFAYEQYF; CDR3nt: TGTGCCAGCAGCCCGGGGACTAGCGGGTTCGCCTACGAGCAGTACTTC
v_gene: TRBV7-2; abundance: many; d_gene: TRBD2; j_gene: TRBJ2-5; CDR3aa: CASSIGLAGVLGETQYF; CDR3nt: TGTGCCAGCAGCATCGGACTAGCGGGAGTTTTGGGCGAGACCCAGTACTTC
v_gene: TRBV5-1; abundance: once; d_gene: TRBD1; j_gene: TRBJ2-7; CDR3aa: CASSFDRVNEQYF; CDR3nt: TGCGCCAGCAGCTTTGACAGGGTGAACGAGCAGTACTTC
v_gene: TRBV20-1; abundance: medium-sized; d_gene: TRBD2; j_gene: TRBJ2-7; CDR3aa: CSAYFPGLANEQYF; CDR3nt: TGCAGTGCTTACTTTCCGGGACTAGCAAACGAGCAGTACTTC
v_gene: TRBV30; abundance: NA; d_gene: NA; j_gene: TRBJ1-5; CDR3aa: CASSSLGYSNQPQHF; CDR3nt: TGTGCCTCCTCCTCCCTTGGCTATAGCAATCAGCCCCAGCATTTT
v_gene: TRBV11-1; abundance: once; d_gene: NA; j_gene: TRBJ2-7; CDR3aa: CASILAKGGVANYEQYF; CDR3nt: TGTGCCAGCATCTTAGCGAAGGGTGGCGTAGCCAACTACGAGCAGTACTTC
v_gene: TRBV2; abundance: many; d_gene: NA; j_gene: TRBJ2-7; CDR3aa: CASIVQSTQEAPHTTYEQYF; CDR3nt: TGTGCCAGCATTGTGCAATCTACGCAGGAAGCCCCGCATACAACCTACGAGCAGTACTTC